This TCR beta chain was identified during a study of T cells in Graves' hyperthyroidism and ophthalmopathy. Whole-study results and caveats: In blood, most of the thyroid clonotypes expanded above 0.001 were also present.

With a duration under 2 months, the hyperthyroidism was newly diagnosed in patients aged 18 to 65. Every diagnosis used clinical symptoms, serum thyroxine and TRAb, thyroid ultrasound and orbital computed tomography. Sampled blood dates from first hyperthyroidism diagnosis, and it precedes any ophthalmopathy symptoms. Amplification of TCR beta CDR3 regions used RNA as the template. First-round RT-PCR targeting the TCR CDR3 was performed with the HTBI primer set. Using its own MiXCR run on the multiplex PCR reads, TCRdb lists one record per CDR3 protein. The sample has under 450,000 distinct CDR3 sequences, about 13% seen once. V shed 5 bases and J shed 2 bases, with 12 bases lying between them. The CDR3 runs 14 residues. Germline loops: CDR1 PRHDT, CDR2 FYEKMQ (reference sequence). This clonotype has at least ten counts. Its antigen remains unidentified.

The V and J genes are TRBV13 and TRBJ1-2; possibly TRBD1 for D (5 bases). Sequencing was done on a sample of blood. This TCR derives from a man aged 30-40 years with Graves' hyperthyroidism that later progressed to Graves' ophthalmopathy. The CDR3 is CASSAGGVNYGYTF. CDR3 DNA: TGTGCCAGCAGCGCCGGGGGGGTCAACTATGGCTACACCTTC.